These 4 T cell receptor beta chains originate from one sample sequenced in a study of identical twins. TCRdb re-called the 5' RACE reads through MiXCR, storing one row per CDR3 protein. The sample includes 450,000 or so distinct CDR3 sequences, over 12% of them seen just once. These sequences were also reported in another study, on yellow fever vaccine responses in identical twins.

Sequenced: CD4+ T cells sorted from blood. The receptors come from a woman younger than 35 in good health.

This chain connects TRBV19 to TRBJ2-7, with D perhaps TRBD1 (6 bases). The V end lost 5 bases, the J end lost 2 bases, and 10 bases lay between the germline ends. Germline V lookup: CDR1 LNHDA, CDR2 SQIVND (reference sequence). The CDR3 sequence is 13 residues long. CDR3 residues: CASSSRDTYEQYF. The CDR3 nucleotides are TGTGCCAGTAGTTCCCGGGACACCTACGAGCAGTACTTC.

The genes are TRBV5-1 and TRBJ2-3; perhaps D is TRBD1 or TRBD2 (6 bases each). The V gene lost 6 bases and the J gene lost 5 bases, with 16 bases spanning the gap. The CDR3 spans 14 residues. CDR1 and CDR2 from the germline V gene are SGHRS and YFSETQ. DNA of the CDR3: TGCGCCAGCACCGTGGGGGGCGTACTAGATACGCAGTATTTT. Amino acids: CASTVGGVLDTQYF.

This chain uses TRBV7-9 with TRBJ2-7; D is unresolved. Germline V CDR1 and CDR2: SEHNR, FQNEAQ (reference sequence). The CDR3 loop spans 12 amino acids. V was clipped by 11 bases and J by 0 bases, with 11 bases between them. The CDR3 region is CALNNSSYEQYF. The CDR3 DNA is TGTGCCCTAAATAACAGCTCCTACGAGCAGTACTTC. The complete variable domain, with remaining parts taken from reference TRBV7-9 and TRBJ2-7, reads DTGVSQNPRHKITKRGQNVTFRCDPISEHNRLYWYRQTLGQGPEFLTYFQNEAQLEKSRLLSDRFSAERPKGSFSTLEIQRTEQGDSAMYLCALNNSSYEQYFGPGTRLTVT.

There are a few counts of this clonotype. The chain combines TRBV5-1 with TRBJ2-2; unclear D gene. The CDR3 runs to 13 residues. The germline V gene encodes CDR1 SGHRS and CDR2 YFSETQ. V dropped 7 bases and J dropped 4 bases, with 11 bases sitting between them. For the CDR3, the DNA is TGCGCCAGCGACATAGCCGGCACCGGGGAGCTGTTTTTT. Translated, it gives CASDIAGTGELFF.